One and the same sample provided the 20 T cell receptor beta chains below, sequenced in a study of T cell responses to AZD1222 COVID-19 vaccine. Measured with immunoSEQ multiplex PCR; TCRdb has only the in-frame clones, and not every one. The sample holds tens of thousands of clones, approximately 90% seen once. The sequencing used peripheral blood, collected on day 0 of AZD1222 vaccination. These receptors all come from an adult in good health.

This chain joins TRBV28 and TRBJ2-2; D tentatively reads TRBD1 or TRBD2 (5 bases each). The germline V and J ends were trimmed by 6 bases and 6 bases, with 8 bases remaining between them. Germline CDR1 reads MDHEN; CDR2 reads SYDVKM. The CDR3 length is 12 residues. CDR3: CASRRDPGELFF. In DNA, the CDR3 is TGTGCCAGCAGGAGGGACCCCGGGGAGCTGTTTTTT.

The rearrangement uses TRBV27 and TRBJ2-5, with 10 bases aligning to TRBD2. V trimming: 3 bases; J trimming: 5 bases; junction bases outside the gene matches: 12. The CDR3 has 17 residues. The germline V gene encodes CDR1 MNHEY and CDR2 SMNVEV (reference sequence). The CDR3 nucleotides read TGTGCCAGCAGTTTTGCGCTAGCGGGAGTATATGGCGAGACCCAGTACTTC. Its protein product is CASSFALAGVYGETQYF.

V and J are TRBV27 and TRBJ2-7; 7 bases map to TRBD1. V trimming: 0 bases; J trimming: 6 bases; junction bases outside the gene matches: 8. Germline CDR1 MNHEY, CDR2 SMNVEV (reference sequence). The CDR3 has 15 residues. The CDR3 region has the DNA TGTGCCAGCAGTTTATCGACAGGGTTCCTTGGCGAGCAGTACTTC. Translated: CASSLSTGFLGEQYF.

The chain carries TRBV6-2 or TRBV6-3 and TRBJ2-1; 8 nucleotides match TRBD2. The V gene's germline CDR1 is MNHEY and CDR2 SVGEGT. Trimming took 2 bases from V and 3 from J; bases not matched to a gene: 12. The CDR3 has 18 residues. The CDR3 here is CASSYPLGSGVDYNEQFF. DNA for the CDR3: TGTGCCAGCAGTTACCCCTTGGGTAGCGGGGTAGACTACAATGAGCAGTTCTTC.

The CDR3 loop reads CASSGLGGTGANVLTF. The CDR3 DNA sequence: TGTGCCAGCAGTGGACTAGGTGGCACTGGGGCCAACGTCCTGACTTTC. The gene calls are TRBV6-1 and TRBJ2-6; D is perhaps TRBD2 (6 bases). The CDR3 totals 16 residues. Trimming took off 4 bases at V and 2 bases at J, with 12 bases between the two ends. Germline V gene lookup returns CDR1 MNHNS and CDR2 SASEGT.

This chain uses TRBV6-6 with TRBJ1-5; TRBD1 aligns across 8 bases. V gave up 2 bases and J gave up 4 bases; unmatched junction bases: 7. This CDR3 contains 16 residues. Per the germline V gene, CDR1 is MNHNY and CDR2 is SVGAGI (reference sequence). The CDR3 reads CASSYRMDRENQPQHF. In DNA, the CDR3 is TGTGCCAGCAGTTACCGTATGGACAGGGAAAATCAGCCCCAGCATTTT.

The rearrangement joins TRBV6-5 to TRBJ2-1; 7 bases are shared with TRBD2. Germline CDR1 and CDR2: MNHEY and SVGAGI. After removal of 1 base from V and 1 base from J, the junction contained 1 base not matched to a gene. CDR3 length equals 15 residues. The chain's CDR3 is CASSYWRESYNEQFF. The CDR3 nucleotides are TGTGCCAGCAGTTACTGGCGGGAGTCCTACAATGAGCAGTTCTTC.

This sequence joins TRBV7-2 and TRBJ2-1; TRBD2 matches at 9 bases. J was trimmed by 2 bases and V by 3 bases; bases with no gene match: 2. The CDR3 is 15 amino acids. CDR1 and CDR2 from the germline V gene are SGHTA and FQGNSA. As DNA, the CDR3 is TGTGCCAGCAGCTTGGCGGGAGGGCCCTACAATGAGCAGTTCTTC. Translation: CASSLAGGPYNEQFF.

The chain joins TRBV9 to TRBJ2-1; possibly TRBD1 or TRBD2 for D (5 bases each). Trimming pared 4 bases from V and 9 bases from J, leaving 17 bases between. Germline V CDR1 and CDR2: SGDLS, YYNGEE. This CDR3 comprises 14 residues. This CDR3 reads CASSPRGRQGEQFF. The CDR3 nucleotides read TGTGCCAGCAGCCCAAGAGGGCGGCAGGGTGAGCAGTTCTTC.

This chain joins TRBV5-1 and TRBJ2-1; D gene ambiguous. From germline, CDR1 is SGHRS and CDR2 YFSETQ. V shed 4 bases and J shed 9 bases, with 14 bases lying between them. CDR3 length: 13 amino acids. The CDR3 DNA reads as TGCGCCAGCAGCGTTTCCACCGTGGGTGAGCAGTTCTTC. Translated: CASSVSTVGEQFF. The full variable domain, its missing parts supplied by reference TRBV5-1 and TRBJ2-1, is KAGVTQTPRYLIKTRGQQVTLSCSPISGHRSVSWYQQTPGQGLQFLFEYFSETQRNKGNFPGRFSGRQFSNSRSEMNVSTLELGDSALYLCASSVSTVGEQFFGPGTRLTVL.

V gene TRBV6-5 combines with J gene TRBJ1-2; 11 bases line up with TRBD1. CDR1 and CDR2 from the germline V gene are MNHEY and SVGAGI. CDR3 length equals 15 residues. After removal of 4 bases from V and 3 bases from J, the junction contained 4 bases not matched to a gene. CDR3: CASSSPGQGDYGYTF. DNA for the CDR3: TGTGCCAGCAGTTCCCCGGGACAGGGGGACTATGGCTACACCTTC.

The CDR3 DNA reads TGTGCCAGCACCCCCGGACAGGGTTCGAAATACGAGCAGTACTTC. This codes for CASTPGQGSKYEQYF. The chain links TRBV28 to TRBJ2-7, with TRBD1 matching over 8 bases. Germline CDR1 reads MDHEN; CDR2 reads SYDVKM. This CDR3 region has 15 residues. With V trimmed by 7 bases and J by 4 bases, 12 bases remained unmatched.

V usage is TRBV3-1 (or the pseudogene TRBV3-2) and J usage is TRBJ1-1; tentative D call: TRBD1 (5 bases). V lost 3 bases to trimming and J lost 1 base, with 15 bases between them. Germline V gene sequence: CDR1 LGHDT, CDR2 YNNKEL (reference sequence). The CDR3 has 16 amino acids. The CDR3 DNA is TGTGCCAGCAGCCAGAGGGGAGGACGGGCGAACACTGAAGCTTTCTTT. Residues: CASSQRGGRANTEAFF.

This chain uses TRBV19 with TRBJ2-1; 10 positions agree with TRBD2. Trimming at V came to 10 bases and at J to 0 bases, leaving 6 bases not matched to a gene. Germline values: CDR1 LNHDA, CDR2 SQIVND (reference sequence). CDR3 length: 15 residues. The CDR3 loop is CATVSSGSSYNEQFF. As DNA, the CDR3 is TGTGCCACCGTCTCTAGCGGGAGCTCCTACAATGAGCAGTTCTTC.

This clone was detected only once. This chain joins TRBV28 and TRBJ1-5; D call uncertain. V shed 3 bases and J shed 4 bases, with 10 bases lying between them. Germline V gene sequence: CDR1 MDHEN, CDR2 SYDVKM. The CDR3 is made up of 14 amino acids. The CDR3 DNA reads as TGTGCCAGCAGTTTGGGCGTCGAAAATCAGCCCCAGCATTTT. This codes for CASSLGVENQPQHF.

This chain connects TRBV27 to TRBJ2-1, with TRBD2 identical over 7 bases. Unmatched junction bases numbered 22, after V lost 4 bases and J lost 10 bases. CDR1 MNHEY and CDR2 SMNVEV come from the germline V gene (reference sequence). CDR3 length: 18 residues. CDR3 sequence: CASSSFSIAGEDLREQFF. The CDR3 DNA reads TGTGCCAGCAGTTCGTTCTCTATTGCGGGAGAGGACCTAAGGGAGCAGTTCTTC.

The chain combines TRBV6-2 or TRBV6-3 with TRBJ1-2; D is unresolved. The CDR3 has 13 residues. CDR1 is MNHEY and CDR2 is SVGEGT in the germline V gene. The V end lost 2 bases, the J end lost 4 bases, and 8 bases lay between the germline ends. The CDR3 is CASSYGRLYGYTF. The CDR3 coding sequence is TGTGCCAGCAGTTACGGACGGCTCTATGGCTACACCTTC.

The gene calls are TRBV14 and TRBJ1-2; TRBD1 aligns across 7 bases. The germline V gene encodes CDR1 SGHDN and CDR2 FVKESK. The CDR3 consists of 13 residues. The V and J ends lost 4 bases and 4 bases, in that order; junction bases with no gene match: 3. The CDR3 region has the DNA TGTGCCAGCAGCCCGAACAGGGGCTATGGCTACACCTTC. This translates into CASSPNRGYGYTF. Based on the CDR3 plus reference TRBV14 and TRBJ1-2, the full variable domain is EAGVTQFPSHSVIEKGQTVTLRCDPISGHDNLYWYRRVMGKEIKFLLHFVKESKQDESGMPNNRFLAERTGGTYSTLKVQPAELEDSGVYFCASSPNRGYGYTFGSGTRLTVV.

The chain has TRBV5-4 and TRBJ2-7; possibly TRBD1 or TRBD2 for D (5 bases each). Germline CDR1 is SGHNT and CDR2 is YYREEE (reference sequence). Trimming took off 2 bases at V and 0 bases at J, with 12 bases between the two ends. The length of the CDR3 is 15 residues. CDR3 bases: TGTGCCAGCAGCTTTGGACGGGACCCCTCCTACGAGCAGTACTTC. Residues: CASSFGRDPSYEQYF.

CDR3 protein: CAIRLAGGKGNEQFF. The CDR3 DNA is TGTGCCATCAGGCTAGCGGGAGGGAAGGGCAATGAGCAGTTCTTC. The genes are TRBV10-3 and TRBJ2-1; 12 nucleotides line up with TRBD2. Germline V CDR1 and CDR2: ENHRY, SYGVKD. V gave up 6 bases and J gave up 6 bases; unmatched junction bases: 6. The CDR3 length is 15 residues.